These 10 T cell receptor beta chains share one sample of origin, sequenced in a study of control samples from healthy donors and cancer patients (dated by TCRdb to about 2020). Libraries were constructed by the immunoSEQ multiplex PCR assay. TCRdb provides this immuneACCESS table in a form limited to in-frame rearrangements. Some clones are lacking; in checked studies, under half of them reflect an unresolved V gene, and why the rest are absent is not known. In all, the sample holds about 150,000 clones, and nearly 95% of those were seen once. The ten largest clonotypes hold 2% to 2.5% of the sample. The sample comprised blood. These TCRs come from a man between 50 and 59 years old in good health.

The V call is TRBV19, the J call TRBJ2-2; 8 bases match TRBD1. CDR1 is LNHDA and CDR2 is SQIVND in the germline V gene (reference sequence). The CDR3 spans 15 residues. The J segment lost 6 bases and the V segment lost 5 bases, leaving 8 bases of the junction unmatched. This CDR3 reads CASSSDRGFAGELFF. Written as DNA, the CDR3 is TGTGCCAGTAGTTCCGACAGGGGTTTCGCCGGGGAGCTGTTTTTT. The full variable domain, rest sourced from reference TRBV19 and TRBJ2-2, is DGGITQSPKYLFRKEGQNVTLSCEQNLNHDAMYWYRQDPGQGLRLIYYSQIVNDFQKGDIAEGYSVSREKKESFPLTVTSAQKNPTAFYLCASSSDRGFAGELFFGEGSRLTVL.

The gene calls are TRBV5-1 and TRBJ1-1; 10 bases align to TRBD1. The CDR3 length is 16 residues. Germline V lookup: CDR1 SGHRS, CDR2 YFSETQ. The V segment lost 0 bases and the J segment 2 bases; nucleotides outside the gene matches: 4. Here the CDR3 reads CASSLGGQGINTEAFF. The CDR3 DNA reads as TGCGCCAGCAGCTTGGGGGGACAGGGGATTAACACTGAAGCTTTCTTT.

The CDR3 spells CAWGTAYEQYF. CDR3 nucleotides: TGTGCCTGGGGGACAGCCTACGAGCAGTACTTC. The J gene is TRBJ2-7, the V gene TRBV30, with 7 bases that match TRBD1. The CDR3 loop spans 11 amino acids. Germline CDR1 GTSNPN, CDR2 SVGIG (reference sequence). The ends lost 5 bases at V and 2 bases at J; junction bases unmatched: 0.

This clone has just a few counts. V and J are TRBV7-6 and TRBJ2-3, with D possibly matching TRBD1 (5 bases). The CDR3 has 12 residues. The germline gives CDR1 SGHVS, CDR2 FNYEAQ. The V and J ends lost 5 bases and 5 bases respectively, with 8 bases between them. The CDR3 loop is CASSAQGDTQYF. CDR3 coding DNA: TGTGCCAGCAGCGCCCAGGGAGATACGCAGTATTTT. The whole variable domain, filled in from reference TRBV7-6 and TRBJ2-3, reads GAGVSQSPRYKVTKRGQDVALRCDPISGHVSLYWYRQALGQGPEFLTYFNYEAQQDKSGLPNDRFSAERPEGSISTLTIQRTEQRDSAMYRCASSAQGDTQYFGPGTRLTVL.

The V and J genes are TRBV27 and TRBJ2-3, with TRBD2 identical over 10 bases. With 2 bases clipped from V and 5 bases from J, the junction kept 7 bases outside the gene matches. The CDR3 length is 16 residues. From germline, CDR1 is MNHEY and CDR2 SMNVEV (reference sequence). The CDR3 sequence is CASSLSGRAGGDTQYF. The CDR3 bases are TGTGCCAGCAGTTTAAGCGGGAGGGCAGGCGGAGATACGCAGTATTTT.

The chain carries TRBV29-1 and TRBJ1-1, with D possibly matching TRBD1 (5 bases). This CDR3 region has 12 residues. Trimming took 3 bases from V and 5 from J, leaving 10 bases between them. Germline loops: CDR1 SQVTM, CDR2 ANQGSEA. DNA for the CDR3: TGCAGCGTTGAGGGGGTGGGAACTGAAGCTTTCTTT. This translates into CSVEGVGTEAFF.

This clone was detected only a few times. The genes are TRBV29-1 and TRBJ1-2; TRBD1 is a possible D gene (5 bases). Germline assignment: CDR1 SQVTM and CDR2 ANQGSEA. V was trimmed by 6 bases and J by 1 base, leaving 12 bases between them. CDR3 size: 13 residues. This CDR3 reads CSVGTVYNYGYTF. The DNA of the CDR3 is TGCAGCGTGGGGACGGTGTATAACTATGGCTACACCTTC.

The chain recombines TRBV20-1 with TRBJ2-7; TRBD2 matches 9 bases. After removal of 5 bases from V and 6 bases from J, the junction contained 2 bases not matched to a gene. Per germline, CDR1 DFQATT and CDR2 SNEGSKA (reference sequence). CDR3 length: 11 residues. The CDR3 nucleotides are TGCAGTGCTTCGGGACTAGCCGAGCAGTACTTC. Translating it yields CSASGLAEQYF.

The J gene is TRBJ2-2, the V gene TRBV7-3, with TRBD2 matching 9 bases. The CDR3 extends over 18 amino acids. V lost 6 bases to trimming and J lost 1 base; unmatched junction nucleotides: 12. The germline V gene encodes CDR1 SGHTA and CDR2 FQGTGA. DNA for the CDR3: TGTGCCAGCAGAAGCGGGCCGCGACTAGCGGAGAACACCGGGGAGCTGTTTTTT. This gives the protein CASRSGPRLAENTGELFF.

The J gene is TRBJ2-1, the V gene TRBV3-1 (or the pseudogene TRBV3-2); no clear D. The CDR3 length is 14 residues. From germline, CDR1 is LGHDT and CDR2 YNNKEL (reference sequence). Between the trimmed V and J ends, which lost 4 bases and 2 bases, there was a span of 9 bases. The CDR3 here is CASSRGGPYNEQFF. The CDR3 bases are TGTGCCAGCAGCCGTGGCGGCCCCTACAATGAGCAGTTCTTC.